The 4 T cell receptor beta chains below were found in one sample sequenced in a study of cytomegalovirus exposure and HLA in healthy donors. It was with 60 Vbeta and 13 Jbeta primers that the PCR ran. TCRdb's copy holds only in-frame clones and misses some; the assay was immunoSEQ multiplex PCR. The sample has some 160,000 clones, roughly 76% seen once. The sequenced material came from PBMCs. The receptors shown here come from a male donor in good health and CMV-seronegative.

This clone was seen once. The CDR3 here is CASSLALAGSRETQYF. CDR3 coding DNA: TGCGCCAGCAGCTTGGCGCTAGCGGGGTCTAGAGAGACCCAGTACTTC. The gene calls are TRBV5-1 and TRBJ2-5, with 9 bases matching TRBD2. J lost 4 bases, V lost 0 bases, and 7 bases had no gene match. Germline CDR1 SGHRS, CDR2 YFSETQ. This CDR3 has 16 residues.

The rearrangement links TRBV5-1 to TRBJ1-2; 10 bases agree with TRBD1. This CDR3 is built from 15 residues. J was trimmed by 6 bases and V by 4 bases; bases with no gene match: 9. Germline V gene lookup returns CDR1 SGHRS and CDR2 YFSETQ. The CDR3 DNA reads TGCGCCAGCAGCCCGACAGGGGGCGTACATAATGGCTACACCTTC. This encodes CASSPTGGVHNGYTF.

The chain links TRBV27 to TRBJ2-7; the D gene is possibly TRBD1 (7 bases). The CDR3 has 15 residues. Trimming left V 4 bases short and J 5 bases short, with 18 bases between. Germline V CDR1 and CDR2: MNHEY, SMNVEV (reference sequence). The CDR3 reads CASSYGVQGRNEQYF. The CDR3 DNA reads TGTGCCAGCAGTTATGGGGTACAGGGGAGGAACGAGCAGTACTTC.

V gene TRBV19 combines with J gene TRBJ2-7, with a weak D call TRBD1 (6 bases). Trimming removed 5 bases from V and 3 bases from J, with 17 bases in between. Germline CDR1 and CDR2: LNHDA and SQIVND (reference sequence). This CDR3 contains 15 residues. This chain's CDR3 is CASSQDTGTFYEQYF. For the CDR3, the DNA is TGTGCCAGTAGTCAAGACACCGGGACATTCTACGAGCAGTACTTC.